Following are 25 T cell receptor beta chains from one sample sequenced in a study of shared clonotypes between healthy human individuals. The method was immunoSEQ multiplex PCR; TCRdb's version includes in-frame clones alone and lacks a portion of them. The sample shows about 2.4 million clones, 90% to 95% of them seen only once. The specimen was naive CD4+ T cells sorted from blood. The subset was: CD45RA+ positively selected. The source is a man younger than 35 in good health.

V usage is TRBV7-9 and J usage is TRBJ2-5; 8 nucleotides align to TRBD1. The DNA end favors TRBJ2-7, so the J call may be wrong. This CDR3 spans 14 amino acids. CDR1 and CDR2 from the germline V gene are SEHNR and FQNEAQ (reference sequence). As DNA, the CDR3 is TGTGCCAGCAGCCTACAGGGGGTAGGGGACGAGCAGTACTTC. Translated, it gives CASSLQGVGDEQYF.

The DNA of the CDR3 is TGTGCCAGCAGTTCTACTAGCTCGGTAGAGACCCAGTACTTC. Protein product: CASSSTSSVETQYF. The genes are TRBV6-6 and TRBJ2-5, with TRBD2 as a possible D gene (6 bases). This CDR3 contains 14 residues. Germline V gene sequence: CDR1 MNHNY, CDR2 SVGAGI (reference sequence). Trimming shortened V by 4 bases and J by 4 bases, and 13 bases separated the two germline ends.

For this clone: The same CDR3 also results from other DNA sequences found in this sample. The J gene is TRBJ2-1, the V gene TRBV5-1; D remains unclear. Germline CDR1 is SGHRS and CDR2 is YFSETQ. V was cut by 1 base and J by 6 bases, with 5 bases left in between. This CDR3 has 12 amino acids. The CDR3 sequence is CASSLPSNEQFF. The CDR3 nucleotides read TGCGCCAGCAGCTTGCCCTCCAATGAGCAGTTCTTC.

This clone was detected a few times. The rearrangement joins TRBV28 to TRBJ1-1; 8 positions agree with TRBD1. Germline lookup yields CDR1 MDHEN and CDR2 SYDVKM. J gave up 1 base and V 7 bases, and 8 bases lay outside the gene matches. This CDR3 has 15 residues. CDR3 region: CASTPPTGENTEAFF. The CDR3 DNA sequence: TGTGCCAGCACTCCTCCGACAGGGGAGAACACTGAAGCTTTCTTT.

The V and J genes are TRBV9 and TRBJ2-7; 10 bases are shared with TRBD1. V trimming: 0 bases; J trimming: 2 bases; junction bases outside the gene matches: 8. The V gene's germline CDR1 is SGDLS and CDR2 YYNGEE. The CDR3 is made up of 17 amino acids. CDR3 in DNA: TGTGCCAGCAGCGTAGCCCCAGGCGGGACAGGGGCCTACGAGCAGTACTTC. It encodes CASSVAPGGTGAYEQYF.

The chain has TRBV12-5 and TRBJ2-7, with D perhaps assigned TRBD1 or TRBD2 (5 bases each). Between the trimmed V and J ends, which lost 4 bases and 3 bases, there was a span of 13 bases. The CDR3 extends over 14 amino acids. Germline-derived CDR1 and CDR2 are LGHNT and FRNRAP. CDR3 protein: CASGWQGDRYEQYF. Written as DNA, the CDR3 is TGTGCTAGTGGTTGGCAAGGGGACCGCTACGAGCAGTACTTC.

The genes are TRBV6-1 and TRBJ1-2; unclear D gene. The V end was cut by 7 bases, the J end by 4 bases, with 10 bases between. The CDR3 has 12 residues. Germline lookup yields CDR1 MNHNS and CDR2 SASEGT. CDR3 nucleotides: TGTGCCAGCAATCCAGCCTCCTATGGCTACACCTTC. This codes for CASNPASYGYTF.

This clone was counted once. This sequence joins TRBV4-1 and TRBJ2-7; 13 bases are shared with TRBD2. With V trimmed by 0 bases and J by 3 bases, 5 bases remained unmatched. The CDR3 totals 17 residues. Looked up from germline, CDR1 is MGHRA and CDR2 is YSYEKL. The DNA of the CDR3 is TGCGCCAGCAGCCAAGATCCCGGGACTAGCGGGAACTACGAGCAGTACTTC. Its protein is CASSQDPGTSGNYEQYF.

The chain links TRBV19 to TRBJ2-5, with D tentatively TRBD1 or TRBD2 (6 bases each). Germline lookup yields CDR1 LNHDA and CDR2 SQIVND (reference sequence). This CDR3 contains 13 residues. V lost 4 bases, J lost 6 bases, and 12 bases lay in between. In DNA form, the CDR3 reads TGTGCCAGTAGTAAGATCGGGGGCAAGACCCAGTACTTC. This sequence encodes CASSKIGGKTQYF.

The CDR3 here is CASSKGGPASPLHF. The CDR3 nucleotides are TGTGCCAGCAGTAAGGGGGGGCCGGCTTCACCCCTCCACTTT. The rearrangement uses TRBV27 and TRBJ1-6, with D perhaps TRBD1 (6 bases). Trimming stripped 5 bases from V and 9 bases from J, with 14 bases between. The CDR3 is 14 amino acids. Germline V gives CDR1 MNHEY, CDR2 SMNVEV (reference sequence).

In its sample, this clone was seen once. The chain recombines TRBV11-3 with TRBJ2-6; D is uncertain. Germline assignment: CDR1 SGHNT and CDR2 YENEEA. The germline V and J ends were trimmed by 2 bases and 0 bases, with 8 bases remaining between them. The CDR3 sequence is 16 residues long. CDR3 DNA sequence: TGTGCCAGCAGCTTATCTATCCTCTCTGGGGCCAACGTCCTGACTTTC. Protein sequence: CASSLSILSGANVLTF.

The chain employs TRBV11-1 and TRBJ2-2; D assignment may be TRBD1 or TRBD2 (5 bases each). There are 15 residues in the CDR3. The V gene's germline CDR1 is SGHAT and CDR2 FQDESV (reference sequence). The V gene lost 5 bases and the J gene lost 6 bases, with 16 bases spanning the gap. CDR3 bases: TGTGCCAGCAGCCTGGGGACGATTGCTGCCGGGGAGCTGTTTTTT. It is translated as CASSLGTIAAGELFF.

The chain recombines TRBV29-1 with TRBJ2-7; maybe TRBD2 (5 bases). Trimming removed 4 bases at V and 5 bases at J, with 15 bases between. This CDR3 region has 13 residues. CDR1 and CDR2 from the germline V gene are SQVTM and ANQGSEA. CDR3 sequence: CSVGTRVSHEQYF. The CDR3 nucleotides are TGCAGCGTTGGAACTAGAGTTTCTCACGAGCAGTACTTC.

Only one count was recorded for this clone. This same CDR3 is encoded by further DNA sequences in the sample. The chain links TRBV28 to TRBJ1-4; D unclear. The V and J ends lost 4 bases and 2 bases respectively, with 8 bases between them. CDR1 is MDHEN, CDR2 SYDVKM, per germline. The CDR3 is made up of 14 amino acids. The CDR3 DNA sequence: TGTGCCAGCAGTTGGGGTGGGACTAATGAAAAACTGTTTTTT. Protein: CASSWGGTNEKLFF.

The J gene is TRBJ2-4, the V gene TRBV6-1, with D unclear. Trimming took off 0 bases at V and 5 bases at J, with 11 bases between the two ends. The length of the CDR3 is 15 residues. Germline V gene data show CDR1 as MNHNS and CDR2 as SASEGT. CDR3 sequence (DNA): TGTGCCAGCAGTGAAGCCCCCCGCAGCGAAAACATTCAGTACTTC. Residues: CASSEAPRSENIQYF.

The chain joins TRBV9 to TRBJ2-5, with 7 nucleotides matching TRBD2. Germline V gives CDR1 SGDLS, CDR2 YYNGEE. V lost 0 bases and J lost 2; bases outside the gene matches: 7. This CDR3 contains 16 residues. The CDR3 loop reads CASSVGGGRGQETQYF. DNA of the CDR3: TGTGCCAGCAGCGTAGGCGGCGGGAGAGGGCAAGAGACCCAGTACTTC.

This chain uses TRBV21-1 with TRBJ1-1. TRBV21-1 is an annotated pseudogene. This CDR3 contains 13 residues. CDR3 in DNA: TGTGCCAGCAGCAAGGTGATGCGCACTGAAGCTTTCTTT. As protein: CASSKVMRTEAFF.

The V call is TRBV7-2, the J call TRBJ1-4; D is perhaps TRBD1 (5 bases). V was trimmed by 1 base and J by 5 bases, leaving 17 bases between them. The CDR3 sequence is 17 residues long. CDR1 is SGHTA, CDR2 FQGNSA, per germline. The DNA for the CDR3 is TGTGCCAGCAGCTTAGGGGTCAGTCGGGGCGGGAATGAAAAACTGTTTTTT. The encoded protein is CASSLGVSRGGNEKLFF.

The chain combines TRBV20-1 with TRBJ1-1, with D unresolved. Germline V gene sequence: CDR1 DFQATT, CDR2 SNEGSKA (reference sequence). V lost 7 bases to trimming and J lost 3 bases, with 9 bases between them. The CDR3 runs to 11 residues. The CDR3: CSVRVDTEAFF. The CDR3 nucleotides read TGCAGTGTACGGGTTGACACTGAAGCTTTCTTT.

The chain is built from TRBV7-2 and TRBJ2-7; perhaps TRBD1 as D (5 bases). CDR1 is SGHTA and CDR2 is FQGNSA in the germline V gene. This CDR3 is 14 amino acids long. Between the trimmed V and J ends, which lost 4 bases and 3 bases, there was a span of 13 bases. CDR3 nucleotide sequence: TGTGCCAGCAGCTCGGAGACAGTCCTCTACGAGCAGTACTTC. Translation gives CASSSETVLYEQYF. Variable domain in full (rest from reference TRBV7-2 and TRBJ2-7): GAGVSQSPSNKVTEKGKDVELRCDPISGHTALYWYRQSLGQGLEFLIYFQGNSAPDKSGLPSDRFSAERTGGSVSTLTIQRTQQEDSAVYLCASSSETVLYEQYFGPGTRLTVT.

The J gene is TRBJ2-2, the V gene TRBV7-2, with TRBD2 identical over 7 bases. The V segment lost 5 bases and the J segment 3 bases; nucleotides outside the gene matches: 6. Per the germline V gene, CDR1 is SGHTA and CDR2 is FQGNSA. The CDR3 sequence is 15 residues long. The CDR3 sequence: CASSEFSGYTGELFF. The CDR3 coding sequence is TGTGCCAGCAGCGAATTTAGCGGGTACACCGGGGAGCTGTTTTTT.

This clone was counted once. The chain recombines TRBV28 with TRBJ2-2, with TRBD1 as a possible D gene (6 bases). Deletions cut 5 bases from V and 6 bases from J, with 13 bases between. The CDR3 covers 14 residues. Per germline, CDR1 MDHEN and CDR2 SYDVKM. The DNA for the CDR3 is TGTGCCAGCAGTCCCCCAGGGGACCCCGGGGAGCTGTTTTTT. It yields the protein CASSPPGDPGELFF.

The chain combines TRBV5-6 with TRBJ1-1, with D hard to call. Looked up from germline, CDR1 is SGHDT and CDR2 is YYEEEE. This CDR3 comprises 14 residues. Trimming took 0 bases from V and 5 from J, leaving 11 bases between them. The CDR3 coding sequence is TGTGCCAGCAGCTTGGACGGGAGGGCGACTGAAGCTTTCTTT. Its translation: CASSLDGRATEAFF.

This CDR3 reads CASSLKGVRATDTQYF. The CDR3 DNA reads as TGTGCCAGCAGCTTAAAAGGAGTGAGGGCCACAGATACGCAGTATTTT. The rearrangement links TRBV7-9 to TRBJ2-3, with a weak D call TRBD2 (5 bases). Germline V gene data show CDR1 as SEHNR and CDR2 as FQNEAQ (reference sequence). The CDR3 loop spans 16 amino acids. Trimming shortened V by 2 bases and J by 2 bases, and 14 bases separated the two germline ends.

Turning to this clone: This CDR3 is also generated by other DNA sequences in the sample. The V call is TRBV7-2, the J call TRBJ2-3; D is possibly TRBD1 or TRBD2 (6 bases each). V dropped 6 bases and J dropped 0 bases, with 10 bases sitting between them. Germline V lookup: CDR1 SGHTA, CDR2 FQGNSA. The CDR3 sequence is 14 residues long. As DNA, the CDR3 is TGTGCCAGCAGTCGGGGGCTTAGCACAGATACGCAGTATTTT. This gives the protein CASSRGLSTDTQYF.